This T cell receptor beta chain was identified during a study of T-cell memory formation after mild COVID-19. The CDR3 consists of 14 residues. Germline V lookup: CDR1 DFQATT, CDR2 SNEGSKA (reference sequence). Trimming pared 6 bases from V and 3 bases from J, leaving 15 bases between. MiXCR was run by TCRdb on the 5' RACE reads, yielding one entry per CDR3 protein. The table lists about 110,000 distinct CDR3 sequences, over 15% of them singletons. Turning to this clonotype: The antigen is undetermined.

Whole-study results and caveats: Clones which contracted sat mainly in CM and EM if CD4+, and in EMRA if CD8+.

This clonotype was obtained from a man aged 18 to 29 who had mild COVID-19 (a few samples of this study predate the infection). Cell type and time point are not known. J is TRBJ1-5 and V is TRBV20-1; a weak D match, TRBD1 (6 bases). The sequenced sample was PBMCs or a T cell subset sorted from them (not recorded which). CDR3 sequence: CSASRGRDNQPQHF. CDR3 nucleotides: TGCAGTGCCTCCAGGGGCAGGGACAATCAGCCCCAGCATTTT.